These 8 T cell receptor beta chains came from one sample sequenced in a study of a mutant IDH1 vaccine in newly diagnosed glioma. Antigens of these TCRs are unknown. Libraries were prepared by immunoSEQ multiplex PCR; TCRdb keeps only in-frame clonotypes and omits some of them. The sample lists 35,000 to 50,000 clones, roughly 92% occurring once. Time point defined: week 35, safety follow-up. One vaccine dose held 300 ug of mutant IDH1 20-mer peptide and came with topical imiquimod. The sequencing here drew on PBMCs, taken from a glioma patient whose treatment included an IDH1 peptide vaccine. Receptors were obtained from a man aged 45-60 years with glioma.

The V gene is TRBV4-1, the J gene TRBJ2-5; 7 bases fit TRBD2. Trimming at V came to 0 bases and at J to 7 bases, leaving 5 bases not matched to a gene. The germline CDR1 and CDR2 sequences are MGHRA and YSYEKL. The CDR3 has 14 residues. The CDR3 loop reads CASSQDSGGGTQYF. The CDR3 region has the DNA TGCGCCAGCAGCCAAGATTCTGGCGGGGGGACCCAGTACTTC.

CDR3 in amino acids: CASSQDGGTSRFEQYF. The CDR3 region has the DNA TGCGCCAGCAGCCAAGACGGAGGGACTAGCCGGTTCGAGCAGTACTTC. The V call is TRBV4-3, the J call TRBJ2-7; the match to TRBD2 covers 9 bases. The CDR3 covers 16 residues. Germline V gives CDR1 LGHNA, CDR2 YSLEER. J lost 6 bases, V lost 0 bases, and 9 bases had no gene match.

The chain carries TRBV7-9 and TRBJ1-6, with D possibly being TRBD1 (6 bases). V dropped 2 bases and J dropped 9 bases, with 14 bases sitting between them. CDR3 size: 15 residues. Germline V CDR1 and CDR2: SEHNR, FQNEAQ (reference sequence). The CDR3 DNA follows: TGTGCCAGCAGCTTAAAGGGGGGCTTTGGTTCACCCCTCCACTTT. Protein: CASSLKGGFGSPLHF.

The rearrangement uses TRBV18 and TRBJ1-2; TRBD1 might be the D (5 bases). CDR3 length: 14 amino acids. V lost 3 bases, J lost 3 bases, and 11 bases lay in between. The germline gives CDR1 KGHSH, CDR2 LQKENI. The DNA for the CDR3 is TGTGCCAGCTCACCCTCCGACAGTTACTATGGCTACACCTTC. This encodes CASSPSDSYYGYTF.

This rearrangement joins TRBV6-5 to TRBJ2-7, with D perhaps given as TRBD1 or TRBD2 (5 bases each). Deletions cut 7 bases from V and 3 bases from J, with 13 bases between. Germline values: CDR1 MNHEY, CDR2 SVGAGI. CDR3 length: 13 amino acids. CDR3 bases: TGTGCCAGCACCCTGGGACCGAGCTACGAGCAGTACTTC. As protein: CASTLGPSYEQYF.

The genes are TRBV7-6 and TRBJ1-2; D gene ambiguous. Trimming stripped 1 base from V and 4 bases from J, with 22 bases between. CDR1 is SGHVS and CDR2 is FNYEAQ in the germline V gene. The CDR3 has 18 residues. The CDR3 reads CASSLGSPGRTSPYGYTF. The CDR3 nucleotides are TGTGCCAGCAGCTTAGGGAGCCCCGGGCGGACGAGCCCCTATGGCTACACCTTC.

The CDR3 coding sequence is TGCGCCAGCAGCCCAACCCCACGGGGGGCGAACACTGAAGCTTTCTTT. As protein: CASSPTPRGANTEAFF. The chain carries TRBV5-1 and TRBJ1-1; D possibly corresponds to TRBD1 (6 bases). The germline V gene encodes CDR1 SGHRS and CDR2 YFSETQ. The CDR3 runs 16 residues. Trimming pared 4 bases from V and 1 base from J, leaving 17 bases between.

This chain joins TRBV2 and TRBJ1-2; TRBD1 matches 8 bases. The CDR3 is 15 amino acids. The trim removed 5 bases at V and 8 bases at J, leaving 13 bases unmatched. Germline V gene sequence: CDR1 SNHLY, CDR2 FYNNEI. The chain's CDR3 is CASSQTHRGMGGYTF. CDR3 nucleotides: TGTGCCAGCAGTCAGACCCACAGGGGGATGGGGGGCTACACCTTC.